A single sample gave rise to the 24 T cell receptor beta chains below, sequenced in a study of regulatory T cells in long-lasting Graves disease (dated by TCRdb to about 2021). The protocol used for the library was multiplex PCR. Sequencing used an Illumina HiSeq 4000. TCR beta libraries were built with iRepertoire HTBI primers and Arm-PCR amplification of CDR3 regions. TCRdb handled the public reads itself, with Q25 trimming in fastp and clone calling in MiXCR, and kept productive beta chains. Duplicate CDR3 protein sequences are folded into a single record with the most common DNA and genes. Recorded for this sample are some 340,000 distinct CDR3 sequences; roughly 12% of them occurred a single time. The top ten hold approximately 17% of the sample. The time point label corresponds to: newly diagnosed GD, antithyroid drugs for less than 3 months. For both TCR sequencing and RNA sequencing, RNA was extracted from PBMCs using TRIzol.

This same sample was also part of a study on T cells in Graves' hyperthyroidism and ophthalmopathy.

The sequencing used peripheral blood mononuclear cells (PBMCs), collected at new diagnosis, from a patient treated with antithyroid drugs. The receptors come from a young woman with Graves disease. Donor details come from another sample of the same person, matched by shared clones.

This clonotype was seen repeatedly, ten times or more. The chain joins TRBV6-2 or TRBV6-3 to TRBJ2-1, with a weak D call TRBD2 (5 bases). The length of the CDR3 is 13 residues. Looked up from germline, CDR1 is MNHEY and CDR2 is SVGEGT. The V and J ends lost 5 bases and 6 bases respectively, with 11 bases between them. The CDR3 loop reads CASSVEGANEQFF. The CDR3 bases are TGTGCCAGCAGTGTCGAGGGTGCCAATGAGCAGTTCTTC.

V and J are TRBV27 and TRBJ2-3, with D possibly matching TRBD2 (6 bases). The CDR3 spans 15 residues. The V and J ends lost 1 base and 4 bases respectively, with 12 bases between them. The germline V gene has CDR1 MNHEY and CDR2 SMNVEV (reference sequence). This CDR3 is CASSLCRRAADTQYF. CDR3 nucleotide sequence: TGTGCCAGCAGTTTATGCCGGAGGGCCGCAGATACGCAGTATTTT.

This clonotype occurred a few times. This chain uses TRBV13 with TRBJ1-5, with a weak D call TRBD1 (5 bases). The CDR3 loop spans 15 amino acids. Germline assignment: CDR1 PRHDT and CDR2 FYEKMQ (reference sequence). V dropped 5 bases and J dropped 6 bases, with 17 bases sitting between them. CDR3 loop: CASSAGWGVGQPQHF. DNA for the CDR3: TGTGCCAGCAGCGCCGGGTGGGGGGTAGGTCAGCCCCAGCATTTT. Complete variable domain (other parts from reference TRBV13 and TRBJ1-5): AAGVIQSPRHLIKEKRETATLKCYPIPRHDTVYWYQQGPGQDPQFLISFYEKMQSDKGSIPDRFSAQQFSDYHSELNMSSLELGDSALYFCASSAGWGVGQPQHFGDGTRLSIL.

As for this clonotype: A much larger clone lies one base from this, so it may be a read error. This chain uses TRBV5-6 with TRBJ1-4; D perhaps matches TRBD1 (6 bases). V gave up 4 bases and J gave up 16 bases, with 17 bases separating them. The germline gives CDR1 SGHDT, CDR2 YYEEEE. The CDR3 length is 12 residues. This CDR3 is CASSRRDIVAFF. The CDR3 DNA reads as TGTGCCAGCAGCCGTCGGGACATTGTAGCGTTTTTT. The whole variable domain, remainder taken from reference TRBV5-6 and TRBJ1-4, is DAGVTQSPTHLIKTRGQQVTLRCSPKSGHDTVSWYQQALGQGPQFIFQYYEEEERQRGNFPDRFSGHQFPNYSSELNVNALLLGDSALYLCASSRRDIVAFFGSGTQLSVL.

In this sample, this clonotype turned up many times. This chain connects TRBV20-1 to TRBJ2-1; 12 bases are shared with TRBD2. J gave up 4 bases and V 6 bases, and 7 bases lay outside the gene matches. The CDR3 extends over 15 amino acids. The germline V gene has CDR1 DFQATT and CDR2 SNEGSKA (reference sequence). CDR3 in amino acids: CSAGLAGGPYNEQFF. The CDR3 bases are TGCAGTGCCGGGCTAGCGGGGGGGCCTTACAATGAGCAGTTCTTC.

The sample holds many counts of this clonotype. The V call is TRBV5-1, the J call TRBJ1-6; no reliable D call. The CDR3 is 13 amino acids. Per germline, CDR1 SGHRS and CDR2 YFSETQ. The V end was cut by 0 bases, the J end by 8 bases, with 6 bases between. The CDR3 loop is CASSLAEDSPLHF. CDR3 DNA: TGCGCCAGCAGCTTGGCGGAAGATTCACCCCTCCACTTT.

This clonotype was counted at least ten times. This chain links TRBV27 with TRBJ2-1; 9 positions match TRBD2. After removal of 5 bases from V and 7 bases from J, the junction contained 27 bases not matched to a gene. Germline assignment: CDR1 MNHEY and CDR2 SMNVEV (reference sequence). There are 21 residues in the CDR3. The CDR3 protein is CASSDVLSIHYIRREGNEQFF. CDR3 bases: TGTGCCAGCAGTGACGTACTCTCGATTCACTATATCCGGCGGGAGGGGAATGAGCAGTTCTTC.

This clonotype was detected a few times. CDR3 protein: CAISGDRAYSGNTIYF. In nucleotides, the CDR3 is TGTGCCATCAGTGGGGACAGGGCGTACTCTGGAAACACCATATATTTT. The chain is built from TRBV10-3 and TRBJ1-3; 9 bases align to TRBD1. Germline V gene sequence: CDR1 ENHRY, CDR2 SYGVKD. The length of the CDR3 is 16 residues. Trimming at V came to 4 bases and at J to 0 bases, leaving 4 bases not matched to a gene.

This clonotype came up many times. This CDR3 is CASSDTGLTYEQYF. DNA for the CDR3: TGTGCCAGCAGCGATACGGGACTAACCTACGAGCAGTACTTC. The chain recombines TRBV7-9 with TRBJ2-7; 7 nucleotides line up with TRBD2. Losses at the gene ends were 5 bases for V and 2 bases for J; bases not matched to a gene: 6. This CDR3 has 14 amino acids. Germline CDR1 SEHNR, CDR2 FQNEAQ (reference sequence).

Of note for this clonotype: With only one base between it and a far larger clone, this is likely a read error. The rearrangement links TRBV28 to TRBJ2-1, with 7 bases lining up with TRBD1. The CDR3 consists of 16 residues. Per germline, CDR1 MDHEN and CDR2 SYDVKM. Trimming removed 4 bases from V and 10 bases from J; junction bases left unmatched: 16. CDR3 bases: TGTGCCAGCAGTTCCCCAACACAGGGGAAGGAGTACGAGCAGTTCTTC. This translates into CASSSPTQGKEYEQFF. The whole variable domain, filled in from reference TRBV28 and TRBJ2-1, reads DVKVTQSSRYLVKRTGEKVFLECVQDMDHENMFWYRQDPGLGLRLIYFSYDVKMKEKGDIPEGYSVSREKKERFSLILESASTNQTSMYLCASSSPTQGKEYEQFFGPGTRLTVL.

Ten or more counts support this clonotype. The CDR3: CASSQLAGGTYEQYF. DNA of the CDR3: TGTGCCAGCAGCCAATTGGCAGGGGGGACCTACGAGCAGTACTTC. The rearrangement links TRBV3-1 to TRBJ2-7; maybe TRBD1 (7 bases). The CDR3 spans 15 residues. V was clipped by 2 bases and J by 2 bases, with 13 bases between them. Germline-derived CDR1 and CDR2 are LGHDT and YNNKEL (reference sequence).

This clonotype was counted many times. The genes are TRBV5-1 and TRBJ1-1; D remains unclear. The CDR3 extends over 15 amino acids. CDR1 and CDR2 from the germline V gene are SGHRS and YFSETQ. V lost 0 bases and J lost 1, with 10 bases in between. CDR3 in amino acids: CASSLDMEGNTEAFF. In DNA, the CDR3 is TGCGCCAGCAGCTTGGATATGGAAGGGAACACTGAAGCTTTCTTT.

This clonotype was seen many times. CDR3 residues: CSARDPRGRRTDTQYF. The DNA of the CDR3 is TGCAGTGCTAGAGATCCCAGGGGGCGACGCACAGATACGCAGTATTTT. The chain combines TRBV20-1 with TRBJ2-3, with TRBD1 identical over 8 bases. From germline, CDR1 is DFQATT and CDR2 SNEGSKA (reference sequence). CDR3 size: 16 residues. With 0 bases clipped from V and 1 base from J, the junction kept 6 bases outside the gene matches.

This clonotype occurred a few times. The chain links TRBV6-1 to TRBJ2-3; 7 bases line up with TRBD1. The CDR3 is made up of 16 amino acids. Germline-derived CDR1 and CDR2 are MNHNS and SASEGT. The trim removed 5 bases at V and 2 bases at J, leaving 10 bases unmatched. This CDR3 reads CASSTRQGGFTDTQYF. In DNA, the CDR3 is TGTGCCAGCAGTACCCGACAGGGTGGGTTCACAGATACGCAGTATTTT.

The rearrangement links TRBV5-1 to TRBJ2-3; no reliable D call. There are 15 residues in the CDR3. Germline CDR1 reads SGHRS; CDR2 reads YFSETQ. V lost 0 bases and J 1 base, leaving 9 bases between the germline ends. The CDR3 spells CASSLGVGGTDTQYF. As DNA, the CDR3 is TGCGCCAGCAGCTTGGGAGTCGGAGGCACAGATACGCAGTATTTT.

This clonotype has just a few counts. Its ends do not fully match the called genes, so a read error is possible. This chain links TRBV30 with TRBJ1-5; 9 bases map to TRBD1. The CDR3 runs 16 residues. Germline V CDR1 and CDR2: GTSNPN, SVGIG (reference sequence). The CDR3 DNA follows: TGTGCCTGGGGTGTCTCACTACAGGGGGCGCGGGGTACCCAGCATTTT. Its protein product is CAWGVSLQGARGTQHF.

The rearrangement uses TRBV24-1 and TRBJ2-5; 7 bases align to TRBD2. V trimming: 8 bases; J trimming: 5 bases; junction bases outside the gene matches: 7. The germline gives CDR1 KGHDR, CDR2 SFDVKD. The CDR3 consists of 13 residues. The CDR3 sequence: CATMGGSRETQYF. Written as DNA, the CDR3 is TGTGCCACCATGGGGGGGTCTCGGGAGACCCAGTACTTC.

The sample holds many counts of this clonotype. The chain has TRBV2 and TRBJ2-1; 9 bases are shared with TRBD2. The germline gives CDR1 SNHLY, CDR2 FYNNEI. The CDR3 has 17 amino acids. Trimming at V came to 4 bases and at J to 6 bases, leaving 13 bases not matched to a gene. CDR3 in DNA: TGTGCCAGCAGTGTCTTGCCTAGCGGGGCTTTTGGCAATGAGCAGTTCTTC. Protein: CASSVLPSGAFGNEQFF.

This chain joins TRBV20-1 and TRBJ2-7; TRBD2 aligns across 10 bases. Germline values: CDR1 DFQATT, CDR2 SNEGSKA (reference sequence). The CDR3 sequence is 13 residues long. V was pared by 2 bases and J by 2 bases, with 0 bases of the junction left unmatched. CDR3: CSARLAGAYEQYF. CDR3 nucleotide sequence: TGCAGTGCTAGACTAGCGGGAGCCTACGAGCAGTACTTC.

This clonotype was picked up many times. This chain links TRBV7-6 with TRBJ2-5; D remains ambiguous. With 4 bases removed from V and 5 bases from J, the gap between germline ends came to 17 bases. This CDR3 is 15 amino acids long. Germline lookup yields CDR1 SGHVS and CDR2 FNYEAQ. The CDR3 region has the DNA TGTGCCAGCAGCTCCGAGACTCCGGACGGGGAGACCCAGTACTTC. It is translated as CASSSETPDGETQYF. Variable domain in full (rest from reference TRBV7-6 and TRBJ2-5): GAGVSQSPRYKVTKRGQDVALRCDPISGHVSLYWYRQALGQGPEFLTYFNYEAQQDKSGLPNDRFSAERPEGSISTLTIQRTEQRDSAMYRCASSSETPDGETQYFGPGTRLLVL.

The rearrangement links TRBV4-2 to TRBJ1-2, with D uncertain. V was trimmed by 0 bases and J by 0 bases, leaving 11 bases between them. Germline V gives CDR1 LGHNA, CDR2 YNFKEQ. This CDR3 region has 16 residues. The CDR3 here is CASSQDYPASNYGYTF. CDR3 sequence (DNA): TGTGCCAGCAGCCAAGATTATCCGGCGTCTAACTATGGCTACACCTTC.

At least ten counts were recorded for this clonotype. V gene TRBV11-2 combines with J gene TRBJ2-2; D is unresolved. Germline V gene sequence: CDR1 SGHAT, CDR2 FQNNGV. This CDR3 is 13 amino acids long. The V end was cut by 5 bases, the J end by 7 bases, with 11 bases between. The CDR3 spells CASSPWTGGELFF. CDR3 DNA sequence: TGTGCCAGCAGCCCCTGGACGGGCGGGGAGCTGTTTTTT.

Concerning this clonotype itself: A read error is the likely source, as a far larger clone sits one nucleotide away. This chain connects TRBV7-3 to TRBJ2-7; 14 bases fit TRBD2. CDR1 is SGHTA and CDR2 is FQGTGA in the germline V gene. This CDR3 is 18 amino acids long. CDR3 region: CAGSLRPGTSGSGYEQYF. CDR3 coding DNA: TGTGCCGGCAGCTTAAGGCCTGGGACTAGCGGGAGCGGGTACGAGCAGTACTTC.

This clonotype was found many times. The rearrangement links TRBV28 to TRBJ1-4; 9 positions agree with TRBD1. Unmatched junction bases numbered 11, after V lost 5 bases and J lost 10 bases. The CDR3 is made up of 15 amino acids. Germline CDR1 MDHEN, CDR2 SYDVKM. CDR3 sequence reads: CASSEAGQGKVKLFF. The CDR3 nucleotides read TGTGCCAGCAGTGAGGCCGGACAGGGGAAGGTAAAACTGTTTTTT.